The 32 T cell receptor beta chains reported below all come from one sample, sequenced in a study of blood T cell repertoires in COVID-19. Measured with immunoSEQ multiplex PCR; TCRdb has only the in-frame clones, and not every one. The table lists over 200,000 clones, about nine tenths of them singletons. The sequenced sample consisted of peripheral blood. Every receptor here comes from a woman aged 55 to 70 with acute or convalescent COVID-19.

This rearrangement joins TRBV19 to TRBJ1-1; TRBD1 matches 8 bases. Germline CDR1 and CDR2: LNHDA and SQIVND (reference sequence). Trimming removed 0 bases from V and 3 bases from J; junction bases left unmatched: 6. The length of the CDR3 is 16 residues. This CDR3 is CASSIDTQGAYTEAFF. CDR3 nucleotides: TGTGCCAGTAGTATAGATACGCAGGGGGCGTACACTGAAGCTTTCTTT.

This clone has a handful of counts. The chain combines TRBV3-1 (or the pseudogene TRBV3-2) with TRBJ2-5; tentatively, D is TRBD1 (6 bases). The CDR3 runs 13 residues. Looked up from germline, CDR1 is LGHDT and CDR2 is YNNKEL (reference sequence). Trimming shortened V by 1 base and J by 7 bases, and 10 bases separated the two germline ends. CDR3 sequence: CASSQVEGGTQYF. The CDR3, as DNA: TGTGCCAGCAGCCAAGTCGAAGGGGGGACCCAGTACTTC.

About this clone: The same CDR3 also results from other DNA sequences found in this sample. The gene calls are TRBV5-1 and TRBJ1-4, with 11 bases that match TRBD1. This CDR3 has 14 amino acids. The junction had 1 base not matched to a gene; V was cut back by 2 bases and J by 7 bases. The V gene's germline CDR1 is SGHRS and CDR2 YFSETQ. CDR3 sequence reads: CASSFGTGGEKLFF. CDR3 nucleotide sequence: TGCGCCAGCAGCTTTGGGACAGGGGGTGAAAAACTGTTTTTT.

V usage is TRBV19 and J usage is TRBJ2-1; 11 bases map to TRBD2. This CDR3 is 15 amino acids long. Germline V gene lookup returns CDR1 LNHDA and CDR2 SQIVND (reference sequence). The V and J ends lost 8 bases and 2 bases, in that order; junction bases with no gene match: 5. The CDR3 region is CASRKGLAAYNEQFF. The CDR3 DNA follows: TGTGCCAGTCGGAAGGGACTAGCGGCCTACAATGAGCAGTTCTTC.

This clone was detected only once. Here the CDR3 DNA reads TGTGCCAGCAGATCCACCGGGACAGGGGTGACCGGGGAGCTGTTTTTT. This gives the protein CASRSTGTGVTGELFF. J is TRBJ2-2 and V is TRBV11-3; TRBD1 aligns across 10 bases. CDR3 length equals 16 residues. The junction had 9 bases not matched to a gene; V was cut back by 6 bases and J by 5 bases. In germline, CDR1 is SGHNT, CDR2 YENEEA.

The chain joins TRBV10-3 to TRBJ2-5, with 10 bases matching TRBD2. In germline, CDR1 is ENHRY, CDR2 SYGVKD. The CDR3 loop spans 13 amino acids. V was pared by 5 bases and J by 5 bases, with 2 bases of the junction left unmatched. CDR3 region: CAISTSGDETQYF. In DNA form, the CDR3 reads TGTGCCATCAGTACTAGCGGGGATGAGACCCAGTACTTC.

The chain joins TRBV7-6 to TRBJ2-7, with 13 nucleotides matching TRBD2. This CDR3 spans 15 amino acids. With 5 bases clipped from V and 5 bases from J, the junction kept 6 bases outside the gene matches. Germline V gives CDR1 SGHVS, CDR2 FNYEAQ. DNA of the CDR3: TGTGCCAGCAGCCCCGGGACTAGCGGGGCCCACGAGCAGTACTTC. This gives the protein CASSPGTSGAHEQYF.

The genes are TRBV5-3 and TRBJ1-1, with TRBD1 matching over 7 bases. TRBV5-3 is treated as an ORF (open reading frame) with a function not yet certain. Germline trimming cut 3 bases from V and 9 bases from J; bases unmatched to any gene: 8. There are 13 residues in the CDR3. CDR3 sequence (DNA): TGTGCCAGAAGCTCCCTCTCGGACAGGAAAGCTTTCTTT. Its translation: CARSSLSDRKAFF.

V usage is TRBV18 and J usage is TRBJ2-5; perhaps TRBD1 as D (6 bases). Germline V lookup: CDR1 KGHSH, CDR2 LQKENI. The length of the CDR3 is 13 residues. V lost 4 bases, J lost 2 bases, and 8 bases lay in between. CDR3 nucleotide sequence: TGTGCCAGCTCACGGACAGTTCAAGAGACCCAGTACTTC. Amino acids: CASSRTVQETQYF.

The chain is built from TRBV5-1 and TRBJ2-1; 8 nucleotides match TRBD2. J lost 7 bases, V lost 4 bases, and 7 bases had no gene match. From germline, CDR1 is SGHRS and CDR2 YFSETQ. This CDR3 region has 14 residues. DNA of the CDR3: TGCGCCAGCAGCCCCGGGACTAGTATGAATGAGCAGTTCTTC. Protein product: CASSPGTSMNEQFF.

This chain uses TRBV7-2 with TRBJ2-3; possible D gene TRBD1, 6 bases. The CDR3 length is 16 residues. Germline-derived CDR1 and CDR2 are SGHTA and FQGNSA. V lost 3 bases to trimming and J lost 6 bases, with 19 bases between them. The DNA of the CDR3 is TGTGCCAGCAGCTTTGAGGCAGCACACACAGGGGATACGCAGTATTTT. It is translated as CASSFEAAHTGDTQYF.

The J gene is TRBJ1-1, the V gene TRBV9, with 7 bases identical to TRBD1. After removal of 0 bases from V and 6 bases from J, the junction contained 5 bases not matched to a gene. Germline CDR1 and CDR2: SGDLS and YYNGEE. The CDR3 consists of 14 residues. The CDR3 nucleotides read TGTGCCAGCAGCGTAGTAGGGACAGACTCTGAAGCTTTCTTT. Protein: CASSVVGTDSEAFF.

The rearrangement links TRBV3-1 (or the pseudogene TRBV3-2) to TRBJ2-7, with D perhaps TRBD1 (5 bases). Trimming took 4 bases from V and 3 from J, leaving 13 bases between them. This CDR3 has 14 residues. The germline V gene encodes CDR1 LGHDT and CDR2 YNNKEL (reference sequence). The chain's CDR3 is CASSLRGPIYEQYF. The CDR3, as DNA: TGTGCCAGCAGCCTAAGGGGCCCGATCTACGAGCAGTACTTC.

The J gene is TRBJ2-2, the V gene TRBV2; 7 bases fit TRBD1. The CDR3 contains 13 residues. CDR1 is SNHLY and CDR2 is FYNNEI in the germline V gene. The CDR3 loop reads CAEAGPGGGELFF. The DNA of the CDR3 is TGTGCGGAGGCCGGGCCAGGGGGCGGGGAGCTGTTTTTT.

The CDR3 region is CASSQKNGRVYQETQYF. Written as DNA, the CDR3 is TGCGCCAGCAGTCAAAAAAACGGCAGGGTATACCAAGAGACCCAGTACTTC. The V call is TRBV23-1, the J call TRBJ2-5, with D tentatively TRBD1 (5 bases). TRBV23-1 is annotated as an ORF whose role is uncertain. This CDR3 comprises 17 residues. V was shortened by 2 bases and J by 0 bases, with 16 bases between the two germline ends.

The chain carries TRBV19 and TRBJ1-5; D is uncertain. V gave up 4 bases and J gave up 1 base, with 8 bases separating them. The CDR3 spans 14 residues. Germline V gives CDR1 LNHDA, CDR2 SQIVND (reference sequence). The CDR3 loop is CASSNTGSNQPQHF. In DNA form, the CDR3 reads TGTGCCAGTAGTAATACCGGGAGCAATCAGCCCCAGCATTTT.

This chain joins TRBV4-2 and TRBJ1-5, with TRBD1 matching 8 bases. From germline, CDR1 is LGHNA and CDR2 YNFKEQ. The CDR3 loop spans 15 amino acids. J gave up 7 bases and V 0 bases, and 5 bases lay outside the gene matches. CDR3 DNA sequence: TGTGCCAGCAGCCAAGATAGCACAGGGGGGCAGCCCCAGCATTTT. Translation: CASSQDSTGGQPQHF.

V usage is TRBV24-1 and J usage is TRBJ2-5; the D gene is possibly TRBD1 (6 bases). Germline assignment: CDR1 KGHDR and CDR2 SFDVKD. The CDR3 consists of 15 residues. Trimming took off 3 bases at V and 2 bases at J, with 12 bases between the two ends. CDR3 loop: CATSDPRTAQETQYF. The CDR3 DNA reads TGTGCCACCAGTGATCCACGGACAGCACAAGAGACCCAGTACTTC.

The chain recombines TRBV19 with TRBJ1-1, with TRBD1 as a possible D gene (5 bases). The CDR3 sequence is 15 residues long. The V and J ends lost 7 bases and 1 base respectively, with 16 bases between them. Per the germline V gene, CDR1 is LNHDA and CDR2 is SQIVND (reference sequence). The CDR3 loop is CASIPRGAWNTEAFF. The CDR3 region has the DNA TGTGCCAGTATCCCCCGCGGGGCCTGGAACACTGAAGCTTTCTTT.

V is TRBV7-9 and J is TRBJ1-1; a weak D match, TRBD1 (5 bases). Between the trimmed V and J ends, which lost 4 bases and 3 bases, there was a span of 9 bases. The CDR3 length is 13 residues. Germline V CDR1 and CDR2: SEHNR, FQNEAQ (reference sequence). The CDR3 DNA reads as TGTGCCAGCAGCTCTTGGGGGGACACTGAAGCTTTCTTT. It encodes CASSSWGDTEAFF.

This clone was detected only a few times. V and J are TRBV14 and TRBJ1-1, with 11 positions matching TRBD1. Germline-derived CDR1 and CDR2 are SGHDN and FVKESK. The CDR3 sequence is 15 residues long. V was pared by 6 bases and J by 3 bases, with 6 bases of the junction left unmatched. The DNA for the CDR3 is TGTGCCAGCAGACGCGGACAGGGGGCATACACTGAAGCTTTCTTT. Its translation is CASRRGQGAYTEAFF.

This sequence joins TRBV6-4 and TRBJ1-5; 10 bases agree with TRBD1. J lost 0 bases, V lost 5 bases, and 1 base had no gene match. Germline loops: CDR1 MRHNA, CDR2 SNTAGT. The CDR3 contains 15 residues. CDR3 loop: CASSRDRGSNQPQHF. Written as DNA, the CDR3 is TGTGCCAGCAGTCGGGACAGGGGTAGCAATCAGCCCCAGCATTTT.

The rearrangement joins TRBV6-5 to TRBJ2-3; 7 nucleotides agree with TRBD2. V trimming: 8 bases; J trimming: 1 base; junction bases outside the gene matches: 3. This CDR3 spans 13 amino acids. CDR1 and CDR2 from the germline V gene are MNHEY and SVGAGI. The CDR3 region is CASGRARTDTQYF. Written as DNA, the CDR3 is TGTGCCAGCGGGAGGGCGCGCACAGATACGCAGTATTTT.

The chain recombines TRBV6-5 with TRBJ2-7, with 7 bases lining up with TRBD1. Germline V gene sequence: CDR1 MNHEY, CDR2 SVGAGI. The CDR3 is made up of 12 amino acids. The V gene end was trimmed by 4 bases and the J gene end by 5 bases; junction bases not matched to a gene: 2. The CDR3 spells CASSLDRHEQYF. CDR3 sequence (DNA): TGTGCCAGCAGTTTGGACAGGCACGAGCAGTACTTC.

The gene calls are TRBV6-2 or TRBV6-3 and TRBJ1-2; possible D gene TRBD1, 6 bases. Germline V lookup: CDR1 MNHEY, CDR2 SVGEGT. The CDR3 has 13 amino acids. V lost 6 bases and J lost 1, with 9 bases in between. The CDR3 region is CASSPDSNYGYTF. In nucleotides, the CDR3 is TGTGCCAGCAGCCCGGACAGTAACTATGGCTACACCTTC.

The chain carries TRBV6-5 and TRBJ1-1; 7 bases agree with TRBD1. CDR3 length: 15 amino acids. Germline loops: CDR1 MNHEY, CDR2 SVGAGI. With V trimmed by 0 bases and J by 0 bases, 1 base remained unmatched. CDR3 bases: TGTGCCAGCAGTTACTCAACAGGGGTGAACACTGAAGCTTTCTTT. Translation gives CASSYSTGVNTEAFF.

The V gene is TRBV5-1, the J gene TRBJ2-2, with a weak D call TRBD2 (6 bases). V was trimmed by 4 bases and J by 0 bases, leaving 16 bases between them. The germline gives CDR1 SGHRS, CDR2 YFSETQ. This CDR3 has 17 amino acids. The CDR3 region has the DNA TGCGCCAGCAGCCCCGGGGGAACTACTCCGAACACCGGGGAGCTGTTTTTT. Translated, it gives CASSPGGTTPNTGELFF.

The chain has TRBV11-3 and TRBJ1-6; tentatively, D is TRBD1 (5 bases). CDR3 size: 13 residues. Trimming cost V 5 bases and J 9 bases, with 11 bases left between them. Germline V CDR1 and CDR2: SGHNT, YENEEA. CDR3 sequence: CASSLSRGSPLHF. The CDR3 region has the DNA TGTGCCAGCAGCCTTTCTAGGGGTTCACCCCTCCACTTT.

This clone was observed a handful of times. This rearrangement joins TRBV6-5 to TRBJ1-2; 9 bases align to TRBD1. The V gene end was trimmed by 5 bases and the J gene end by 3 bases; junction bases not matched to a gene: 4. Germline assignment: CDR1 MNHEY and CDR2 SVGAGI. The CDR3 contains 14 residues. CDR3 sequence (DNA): TGTGCCAGCAGTCTTGACAGGGGGGACTATGGCTACACCTTC. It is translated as CASSLDRGDYGYTF.

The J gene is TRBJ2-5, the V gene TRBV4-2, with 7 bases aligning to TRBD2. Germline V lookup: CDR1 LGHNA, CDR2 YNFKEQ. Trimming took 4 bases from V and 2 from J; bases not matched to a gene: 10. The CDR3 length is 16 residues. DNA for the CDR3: TGTGCCAGCAGCCCCCGCGGGGGACCCTTACAAGAGACCCAGTACTTC. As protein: CASSPRGGPLQETQYF.

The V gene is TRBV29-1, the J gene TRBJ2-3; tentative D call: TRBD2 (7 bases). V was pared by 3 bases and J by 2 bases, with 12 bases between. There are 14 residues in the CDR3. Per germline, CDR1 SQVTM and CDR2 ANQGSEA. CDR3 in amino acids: CSVDGGPFTDTQYF. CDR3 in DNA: TGCAGCGTTGACGGGGGGCCCTTCACAGATACGCAGTATTTT.

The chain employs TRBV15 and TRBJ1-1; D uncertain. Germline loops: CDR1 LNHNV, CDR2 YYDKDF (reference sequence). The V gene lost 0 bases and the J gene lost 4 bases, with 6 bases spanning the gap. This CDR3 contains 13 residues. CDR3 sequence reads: CATSRESTTEAFF. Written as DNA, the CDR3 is TGTGCCACCAGCAGAGAATCTACCACTGAAGCTTTCTTT.